This T cell receptor (beta chain) was recorded in a study of blood T cell repertoires in COVID-19. Study-wide background: Collection of acute and convalescent COVID-19 samples took place in the United States, Italy and Spain. Nucleic acid was either cDNA or gDNA, and it came from T cells, B-cell-depleted T cells, or PBMCs.

With 5 bases clipped from V and 4 bases from J, the junction kept 9 bases outside the gene matches. The CDR3 runs to 15 residues. Germline-derived CDR1 and CDR2 are SGHTA and FQGNSA. In the authors' methods: Amplifying reference gene primers gave estimates of nucleated cell counts. Some clones are missing from TCRdb's copy, which holds only in-frame ones; the method was immunoSEQ multiplex PCR. That table is the source of V, J and clone size, and D and trimming were worked out from the DNA. This table holds 130,000 to 150,000 clones, just under 90% found once. This receptor was obtained from a woman between 40 and 50 years old with acute or convalescent COVID-19. This chain links TRBV7-2 with TRBJ2-3; 7 bases are shared with TRBD2. Sample: peripheral blood. DNA for the CDR3: TGTGCCAGCAGCCAGCCCACTAGCGAGGCAGATACGCAGTATTTT. Its protein product is CASSQPTSEADTQYF. Complete variable domain (other parts from reference TRBV7-2 and TRBJ2-3): GAGVSQSPSNKVTEKGKDVELRCDPISGHTALYWYRQSLGQGLEFLIYFQGNSAPDKSGLPSDRFSAERTGGSVSTLTIQRTQQEDSAVYLCASSQPTSEADTQYFGPGTRLTVL.